The source of this T cell receptor (beta chain) is a study of blood T cell repertoires in COVID-19. Study-level information: From the United States, Italy and Spain came samples of acute and convalescent COVID-19. PBMCs, B-cell-depleted T cells, or T cells were the source of the cDNA or gDNA that made up the material.

Authors' methods: Amplification of reference gene primers was used by the study to estimate nucleated cell counts. Clones were read by immunoSEQ multiplex PCR, and TCRdb kept only the in-frame ones, dropping some. V and J calls and clone size are those listed in that table; D and trimming were worked out from the DNA. The sample carries some 170,000 clones, more than 75% recorded once. Trimming removed 3 bases from V and 5 bases from J, with 4 bases in between. The CDR3 is made up of 11 amino acids. Germline lookup yields CDR1 LNHDA and CDR2 SQIVND (reference sequence). The origin of this receptor is a woman aged 70-85 years with acute or convalescent COVID-19. Sequenced: peripheral blood. The rearrangement uses TRBV19 and TRBJ2-5, with unresolved D. In DNA form, the CDR3 reads TGTGCCAGTAGTATTGAGGAGACCCAGTACTTC. Translation: CASSIEETQYF.